This T cell receptor (beta chain) was sequenced for a study of Ad26.COV2.S vaccination and SARS-CoV-2 variants. As for the study in general: Doses of Ad26.COV2.S were injected into muscle once or twice, 56 days apart. Overall study findings and caveats: The study found similar non-spike TCR breadth in vaccine and placebo recipients.

The sample's treatment: roughly 18 received Ad26.COV2.S at low or high dose, single or two shots; about five received placebo; per-sample allocation not given. Collection of samples fell on day 63 after the first vaccine or placebo injection. Points on this clone: The target antigen is unknown.

Germline lookup yields CDR1 ENHRY and CDR2 SYGVKD. Losses at the gene ends were 5 bases for V and 1 base for J; bases not matched to a gene: 2. The CDR3 spans 15 residues. The method was immunoSEQ multiplex PCR; TCRdb's version includes in-frame clones alone and lacks a portion of them. The data show about 370,000 clones, with approximately 91% seen just once and 3% to 3.5% held by the top ten. This specimen was peripheral blood, taken in a trial of Ad26.COV2.S vaccine versus placebo. The V and J genes are TRBV10-3 and TRBJ1-5, with TRBD1 matching over 10 bases. This TCR was recovered from a person between 18 and 60 years old who received the Ad26.COV2.S COVID-19 vaccine or a placebo. The CDR3 nucleotides read TGTGCCATCAGTCCGGGACAGGGGAGCAATCAGCCCCAGCATTTT. Its translation: CAISPGQGSNQPQHF.